This T cell receptor beta chain was observed in a study of shared clonotypes between healthy human individuals. There are a few counts of this clone. Its antigen is not known. General observations from the study: With few donors, the genetic and exposure-history diversity represented was limited.

Data came from immunoSEQ multiplex PCR; TCRdb stores just in-frame clones and leaves some out. The profile shows around 1.9 million clones, roughly 93% of them singletons. CDR1 and CDR2 (germline): LNHDA, SQIVND (reference sequence). V trimming: 7 bases; J trimming: 2 bases; junction bases outside the gene matches: 2. The length of the CDR3 is 14 residues. Terminally differentiated effector memory CD45RA+ cells were excluded from the naive CD8 cells, which were CD45RO-negative and positively selected for CCR7. The sequence was obtained from a young man in good health. Some clones in this sample may be carry-over from other donors' samples. The genes are TRBV19 and TRBJ2-7, with 13 bases fitting TRBD2. The specimen was naive CD8+ T cells from PBMCs. In nucleotides, the CDR3 is TGTGCCAGTAAACTAGCGGGAGGGCCCTACGAGCAGTACTTC. This translates into CASKLAGGPYEQYF.